This T cell receptor beta chain was recovered during a study of technical replicates of blood from several donors. V was clipped by 10 bases and J by 5 bases; unmatched bases: 4. This CDR3 is built from 11 residues. Germline V gene lookup returns CDR1 SNHLY and CDR2 FYNNEI. Sequencing was performed with immunoSEQ multiplex PCR; in TCRdb, only in-frame clones are kept and a portion is missing. The table records 45,000 to 55,000 clones, roughly 95% of them present only once. Material for sequencing was T cells isolated from PBMCs. V gene TRBV2 combines with J gene TRBJ1-1, with TRBD1 identical over 7 bases. This clonotype was obtained from a human donor in good health. The CDR3 protein is CAKTGATEAFF. CDR3 in DNA: TGTGCCAAAACAGGGGCTACTGAAGCTTTCTTT.